This TCR beta chain derives from a study of T-cell reconstitution after alpha-beta-depleted transplantation in children. The study, taken as a whole, reports: At around two months after transplant, the alpha-beta T cells were reportedly derived from several hundred expanded clones that came from non-depleted graft cells. Fresh T-cell production supplied most of the T-cell counts and diversity seen one year after transplant. Elevated TCRbeta diversity at day 60 was traced, in some patients, to surviving recipient T cells and thymic progenitors.

Unique molecular identifiers were incorporated when the TCRbeta library was constructed. TCRdb reprocessed the PCR reads with MiXCR, giving one entry per CDR3 protein. Here the sample spans 600,000 to 700,000 distinct CDR3 sequences, 10% to 15% being singletons. This clonotype has only a few counts. Antigen specificity is unknown. This TCR was recovered from a girl aged 2 to 10 with congenital amegakaryocytic thrombocytopenia, due to receive a stem cell transplant. This specimen was PBMCs, taken before TCRalphabeta/CD19-depleted stem cell transplant.

This chain's CDR3 is CASSEASQNSYEQYF. In DNA, the CDR3 is TGTGCCAGCAGTGAAGCCTCACAGAATTCCTACGAGCAGTACTTC. This chain links TRBV2 with TRBJ2-7; no clear D gene. This CDR3 comprises 15 residues. Germline V gene data show CDR1 as SNHLY and CDR2 as FYNNEI. V lost 0 bases, J lost 1 base, and 10 bases lay in between.